The T cell receptor beta chain described here comes from a study of early T cells in non-severe SARS-CoV-2 infection (dated by TCRdb to the early 2020s). Turning to the overall study: Bulk RNA from unsorted whole blood was used for TCR sequencing, so alpha and beta chains could not be paired.

Germline trimming amounts to 3 bases on V and 4 bases on J, with 7 as the count of junction bases outside the gene matches. CDR1 and CDR2, per the germline V gene (reference sequence), are SEHNR and FQNEAQ. The CDR3 spans 15 residues, from the cysteine through the phenylalanine. CDR3 DNA only is kept here, 45 bases in frame from base 1. Findings and caveats that apply to the study as a whole: Matching against VDJdb was skewed toward anti-spike CD8 responses, likely underestimated virus-specific expansions, and missed private and CD4 specificities.

For this clonotype: The clone's antigen remains unknown. Base qualities were left out, and no much larger clone turns up one base away.

Libraries were prepared through 5' RACE. This sample was sequenced with a NextSeq 500. The TCR library protocol attached unique molecular identifiers to individual cDNA molecules to correct for sequencing error and PCR bias. Both TCR alpha and beta chains were sequenced, and tight co-correlation was observed between alpha and beta sequence abundances in each sample. Under the source paper's analysis protocol: Decombinator V4 was used to annotate the V gene, J gene and CDR3 of the TCR sequences. TCRs were defined as expanded if a significant change between any two time points was detected under a Poisson model with p below 0.0001. TCR abundances were normalised to the total number of TCRs sequenced in each sample and reported as counts per million. TRAV1-2 paired with TRAJ12, TRAJ20 or TRAJ33 defined MAIT TCRs, while TRAV10 paired with TRAJ18 defined iNKT TCRs. A search of VDJdb, accessed on 1 November 2021, was run for TCRs annotated to CMV, EBV and SARS-CoV-2, with TCRs annotated for multiple antigens excluded. TCRdb reanalyzed the raw reads on its own, using fastp at Q25 for trimming and MiXCR for clone calling, and kept in-frame beta chains. Rows are combined by CDR3 protein, so each entry shows the most common genes and DNA. Clone size and V and J calls follow TCRdb, not the original study. In this sample the table shows tens of thousands of distinct CDR3 sequences, about a tenth of which occur a single time. 6.5% to 8.5% of the sample comes from the top ten.

Set within a cohort of healthcare workers in London, UK, this nested case-control study involved weekly PCR testing of nasopharyngeal swabs along with blood sampling. Healthcare workers were recruited between 23 and 31 March 2020, during the week of the UK lockdown, and were followed weekly for up to about 15 weeks. The chain links TRBV7-9 with TRBJ1-1; 8 central bases correspond to TRBD1. This clonotype originated in an adult who was a healthcare worker with PCR-confirmed SARS-CoV-2 infection or an uninfected control (not recorded which). The sequences come from whole blood, collected at baseline. The DNA sequence reads TGTGCCAGCAGCTTCGGGGGACAGGTTGGCACTGAAGCTTTCTTT. This sequence encodes CASSFGGQVGTEAFF. Full variable domain (CDR3 extended with the reference TRBV7-9 and TRBJ1-1 proteins): DTGVSQNPRHKITKRGQNVTFRCDPISEHNRLYWYRQTLGQGPEFLTYFQNEAQLEKSRLLSDRFSAERPKGSFSTLEIQRTEQGDSAMYLCASSFGGQVGTEAFFGQGTRLTVV.